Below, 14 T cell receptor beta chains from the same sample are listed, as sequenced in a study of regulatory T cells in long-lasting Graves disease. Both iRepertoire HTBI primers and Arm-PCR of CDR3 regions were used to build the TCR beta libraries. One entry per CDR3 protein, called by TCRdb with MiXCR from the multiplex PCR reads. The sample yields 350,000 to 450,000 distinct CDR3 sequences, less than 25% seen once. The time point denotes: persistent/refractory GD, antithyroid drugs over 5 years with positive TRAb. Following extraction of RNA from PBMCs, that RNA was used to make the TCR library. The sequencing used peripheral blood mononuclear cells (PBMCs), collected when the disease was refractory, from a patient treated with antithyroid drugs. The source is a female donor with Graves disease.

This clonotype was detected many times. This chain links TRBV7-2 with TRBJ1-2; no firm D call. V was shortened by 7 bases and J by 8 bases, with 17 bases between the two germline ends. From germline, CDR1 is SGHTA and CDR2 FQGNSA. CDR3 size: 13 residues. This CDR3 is CASTSRVHGGYTF. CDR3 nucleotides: TGTGCCAGCACCAGCCGGGTCCATGGAGGCTACACCTTC. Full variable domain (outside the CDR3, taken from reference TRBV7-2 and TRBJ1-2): GAGVSQSPSNKVTEKGKDVELRCDPISGHTALYWYRQSLGQGLEFLIYFQGNSAPDKSGLPSDRFSAERTGGSVSTLTIQRTQQEDSAVYLCASTSRVHGGYTFGSGTRLTVV.

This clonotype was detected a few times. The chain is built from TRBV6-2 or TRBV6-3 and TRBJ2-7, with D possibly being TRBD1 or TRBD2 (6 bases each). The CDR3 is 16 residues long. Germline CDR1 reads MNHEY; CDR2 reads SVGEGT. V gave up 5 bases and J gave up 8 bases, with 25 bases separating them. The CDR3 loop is CASSEVEGGRRSQQYF. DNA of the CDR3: TGTGCCAGCAGTGAAGTTGAGGGGGGCAGACGGTCTCAGCAGTACTTC.

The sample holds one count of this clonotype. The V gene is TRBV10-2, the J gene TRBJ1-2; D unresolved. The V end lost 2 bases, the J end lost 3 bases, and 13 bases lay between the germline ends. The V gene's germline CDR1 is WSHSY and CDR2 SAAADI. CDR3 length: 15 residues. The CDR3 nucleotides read TGCGCCAGCAGTGAGCCGCACAACACCTACTATGGCTACACCTTC. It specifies CASSEPHNTYYGYTF.

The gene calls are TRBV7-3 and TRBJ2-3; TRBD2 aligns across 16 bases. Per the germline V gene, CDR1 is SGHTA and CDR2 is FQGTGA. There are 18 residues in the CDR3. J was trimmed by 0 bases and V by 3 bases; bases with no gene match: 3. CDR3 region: CASSLGLAGGPSTDTQYF. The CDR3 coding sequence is TGTGCCAGCAGCTTGGGACTAGCGGGAGGGCCGAGCACAGATACGCAGTATTTT.

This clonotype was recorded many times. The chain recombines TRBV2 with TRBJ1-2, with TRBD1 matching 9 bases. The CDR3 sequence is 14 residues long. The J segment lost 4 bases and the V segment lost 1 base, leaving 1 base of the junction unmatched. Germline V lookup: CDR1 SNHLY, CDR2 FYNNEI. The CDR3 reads CASSEVGQGYGYTF. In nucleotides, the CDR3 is TGTGCCAGCAGTGAAGTGGGACAGGGCTATGGCTACACCTTC. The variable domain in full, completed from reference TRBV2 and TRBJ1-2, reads EPEVTQTPSHQVTQMGQEVILRCVPISNHLYFYWYRQILGQKVEFLVSFYNNEISEKSEIFDDQFSVERPDGSNFTLKIRSTKLEDSAMYFCASSEVGQGYGYTFGSGTRLTVV.

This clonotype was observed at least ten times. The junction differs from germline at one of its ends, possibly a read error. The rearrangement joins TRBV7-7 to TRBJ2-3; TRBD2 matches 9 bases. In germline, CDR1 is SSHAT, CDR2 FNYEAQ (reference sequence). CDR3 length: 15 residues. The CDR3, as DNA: TGTGCTAGCAGCTTAGACGCTAGCGGGATAGATACGCAGTATTTT. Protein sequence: CASSLDASGIDTQYF.

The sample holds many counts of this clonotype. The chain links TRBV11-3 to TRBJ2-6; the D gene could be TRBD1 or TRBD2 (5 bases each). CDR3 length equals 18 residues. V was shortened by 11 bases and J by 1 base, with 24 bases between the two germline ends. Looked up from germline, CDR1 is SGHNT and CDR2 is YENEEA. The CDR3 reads CAGTLGTAFSSGANVLTF. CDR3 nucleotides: TGTGCCGGTACCCTCGGGACCGCCTTCTCGTCTGGGGCCAACGTCCTGACTTTC.

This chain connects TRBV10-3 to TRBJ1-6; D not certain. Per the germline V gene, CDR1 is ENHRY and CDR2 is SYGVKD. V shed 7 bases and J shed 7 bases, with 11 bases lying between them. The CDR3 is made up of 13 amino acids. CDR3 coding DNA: TGTGCCATCAAGGCTGGGCCAAATTCACCCCTCCACTTT. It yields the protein CAIKAGPNSPLHF.

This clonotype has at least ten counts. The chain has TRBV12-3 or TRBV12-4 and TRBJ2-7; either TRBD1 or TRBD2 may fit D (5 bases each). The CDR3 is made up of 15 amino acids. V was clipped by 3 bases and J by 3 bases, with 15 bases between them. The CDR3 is CASSLIWDGGYEQYF. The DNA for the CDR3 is TGTGCCAGCAGTTTGATCTGGGACGGCGGCTACGAGCAGTACTTC.

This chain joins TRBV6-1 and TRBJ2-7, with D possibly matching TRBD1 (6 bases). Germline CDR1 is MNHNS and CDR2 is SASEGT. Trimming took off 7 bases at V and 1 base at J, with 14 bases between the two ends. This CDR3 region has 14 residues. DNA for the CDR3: TGTGCCAGCATCCCGGACAGTTTTTCCTACGAGCAGTACTTC. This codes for CASIPDSFSYEQYF.

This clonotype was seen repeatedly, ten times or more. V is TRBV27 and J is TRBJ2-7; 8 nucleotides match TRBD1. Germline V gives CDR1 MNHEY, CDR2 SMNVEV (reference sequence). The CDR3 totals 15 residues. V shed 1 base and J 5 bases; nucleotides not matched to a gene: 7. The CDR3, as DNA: TGTGCCAGCAGTTTATGGGGGGACAGGACGAACGAGCAGTACTTC. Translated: CASSLWGDRTNEQYF.

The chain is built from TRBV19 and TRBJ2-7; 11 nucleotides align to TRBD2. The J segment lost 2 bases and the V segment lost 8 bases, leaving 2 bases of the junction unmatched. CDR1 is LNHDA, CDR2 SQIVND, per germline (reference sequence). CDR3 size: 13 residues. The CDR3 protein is CASASGGTYEQYF. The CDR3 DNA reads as TGTGCCAGTGCTAGCGGGGGGACCTACGAGCAGTACTTC.

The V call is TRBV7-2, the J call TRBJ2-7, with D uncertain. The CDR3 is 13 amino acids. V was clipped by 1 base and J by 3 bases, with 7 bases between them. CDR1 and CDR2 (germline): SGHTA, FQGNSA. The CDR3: CASSLGPDYEQYF. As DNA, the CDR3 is TGTGCCAGCAGCTTAGGCCCCGACTACGAGCAGTACTTC.

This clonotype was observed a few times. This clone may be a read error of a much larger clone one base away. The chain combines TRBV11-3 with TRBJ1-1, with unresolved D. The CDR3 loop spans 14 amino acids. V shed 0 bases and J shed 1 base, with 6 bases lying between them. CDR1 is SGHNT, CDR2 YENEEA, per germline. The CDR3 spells CASSLEPGNTEAFF. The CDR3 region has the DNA TGTGCCAGCAGCTTAGAACCGGGGAACACTGAAGCTTTCTTT.